Following are 6 T cell receptor beta chains from one sample sequenced in a study of cytomegalovirus exposure and HLA in healthy donors. The PCR was carried out with 60 Vbeta primers and 13 Jbeta primers. The repertoire was sequenced with immunoSEQ multiplex PCR; TCRdb's copy has only in-frame clones and lacks some. The sample records 95,000 to 110,000 clones, less than 85% being singletons. The sequencing sample was made of PBMCs. Every receptor here comes from a woman between 40 and 50 years old in good health and CMV-seropositive.

This clone has just one count. V gene TRBV9 combines with J gene TRBJ1-1, with unresolved D. Germline CDR1 and CDR2: SGDLS and YYNGEE. Trimming removed 0 bases from V and 4 bases from J, with 10 bases in between. The CDR3 is made up of 14 amino acids. The CDR3 sequence: CASSVGQRSTEAFF. For the CDR3, the DNA is TGTGCCAGCAGCGTAGGCCAAAGGAGCACTGAAGCTTTCTTT. Looking up the rest from reference TRBV9 and TRBJ1-1 gives the full variable domain: DSGVTQTPKHLITATGQRVTLRCSPRSGDLSVYWYQQSLDQGLQFLIQYYNGEERAKGNILERFSAQQFPDLHSELNLSSLELGDSALYFCASSVGQRSTEAFFGQGTRLTVV.

This clone has a handful of counts. The chain uses TRBV5-1 and TRBJ1-3, with D possibly matching TRBD1 (6 bases). Germline values: CDR1 SGHRS, CDR2 YFSETQ. V was cut by 4 bases and J by 4 bases, with 12 bases left in between. The CDR3 has 14 residues. The DNA for the CDR3 is TGCGCCAGCAGCCCGAGGACAGACGGAAACACCATATATTTT. Encoded protein: CASSPRTDGNTIYF.

The chain employs TRBV6-1 and TRBJ1-5, with D possibly matching TRBD1 (6 bases). V dropped 6 bases and J dropped 7 bases, with 16 bases sitting between them. Germline-derived CDR1 and CDR2 are MNHNS and SASEGT. The CDR3 sequence is 14 residues long. CDR3 DNA sequence: TGTGCCAGCAGATTGACAGGAATTGGGCAGCCCCAGCATTTT. Protein product: CASRLTGIGQPQHF.

The V and J genes are TRBV4-2 and TRBJ1-1; D is possibly TRBD1 (5 bases). The V end was cut by 4 bases, the J end by 11 bases, with 14 bases between. The CDR3 has 12 amino acids. Germline V lookup: CDR1 LGHNA, CDR2 YNFKEQ. CDR3 nucleotides: TGTGCCAGCAGCCGCCGCGGCGGGGACGCTTTCTTT. Residues: CASSRRGGDAFF.

The genes are TRBV6-6 and TRBJ1-5, with 9 positions matching TRBD1. Losses at the gene ends were 6 bases for V and 3 bases for J; bases not matched to a gene: 9. The length of the CDR3 is 16 residues. The germline CDR1 and CDR2 sequences are MNHNY and SVGAGI (reference sequence). The CDR3 DNA sequence: TGTGCCAGCAGGCCCGGGACAGGGATATCCAATCAGCCCCAGCATTTT. The encoded protein is CASRPGTGISNQPQHF.

The rearrangement joins TRBV4-2 to TRBJ1-2; 7 bases line up with TRBD1. CDR3 length: 14 residues. The V and J ends lost 5 bases and 4 bases, in that order; junction bases with no gene match: 7. CDR1 and CDR2 (germline): LGHNA, YNFKEQ. The CDR3 here is CASSTHRDSYGYTF. The DNA for the CDR3 is TGTGCCAGCAGCACTCACCGGGACAGCTATGGCTACACCTTC.